This T cell receptor beta chain was recovered during a study of beta chain features in type 1 diabetes. General study findings and limits: Type 1 diabetes patients had moderately but significantly shorter TCRB CDR3s in all four CD4+ subsets.

This clone was seen only a few times. The target antigen is unknown. CDR1 and CDR2 (germline): SGDLS, YYNGEE. Trimming removed 4 bases from V and 2 bases from J, with 16 bases in between. CDR3 length equals 15 residues. As every portion of the isolated RNA was reverse transcribed, the sequencing read expressed TCRB transcripts. Profiled with immunoSEQ multiplex PCR; TCRdb holds only in-frame clones, not every one. There are some 270,000 clones in the sample; 11% occur only once, and approximately 0.015% lies in the top ten. V usage is TRBV9 and J usage is TRBJ2-7; possible D gene TRBD2, 6 bases. Sequencing used naive CD4+ T cells from blood. This TCR was recovered from a man aged 25-40 years with type 1 diabetes. CDR3 loop: CASSPRDSYTYEQYF. DNA of the CDR3: TGTGCCAGCAGCCCCAGGGACTCCTACACCTACGAGCAGTACTTC.